This is a list of T cell receptor beta chains from one sample in a study of T-cell memory formation after mild COVID-19. TCRdb ran MiXCR on the 5' RACE reads and lists one entry per CDR3 protein. The sample contains about 150,000 distinct CDR3 sequences, about 25% of which appear only once. The sequenced sample was PBMCs or a T cell subset sorted from them (not recorded which). The origin of the receptors is an adult woman who had mild COVID-19 (a few samples of this study predate the infection). Cell type and time point are not known. Both conserved end residues are trimmed from each CDR3.

v_call cdr3_aa
TRBV4-2 ASSPRQRNTEAF
TRBV5-5 ASSFTGNTGELF
TRBV28 ASSLGTGGEIGANVLT
TRBV12-3/TRBV12-4 ASSQLAGHSYEQY
TRBV27 ASSFSGLAGYEQY
TRBV6-2/TRBV6-3 ASSYSFRVAEAF
TRBV19 ASSIEDSVTGELF
TRBV4-1 ASSQANQGGAYGYT
TRBV7-7 ASSLDIGDRVGSPLH
TRBV7-9 ASSLEGGGEDEAF
TRBV20-1 SASPQVGSYNEQF
TRBV7-9 ASSPSNADTQY
TRBV4-2 ASSQDRVGGGETQY
TRBV12-3/TRBV12-4 ASSPYSNQPQH
TRBV10-3 AIREKGQLREQY
TRBV29-1 SVEVPPGQGDNEQF
TRBV5-1 ASSLWTGNTEAF
TRBV7-6 ASSAPTAGELF